A single sample gave rise to the 20 T cell receptor beta chains below, sequenced in a study of blood T cell repertoires in COVID-19. Generated by immunoSEQ multiplex PCR, the TCRdb table keeps only in-frame clones and is missing some. Of under 150,000 clones listed, around 88% are singletons. Sequencing was carried out using PBMCs or T cells enriched from blood (not recorded which). The source of these receptors is a woman in her 50s who had recovered from COVID-19.

The J gene is TRBJ2-2, the V gene TRBV15; no clear D gene. Germline CDR1 reads LNHNV; CDR2 reads YYDKDF (reference sequence). With 0 bases removed from V and 6 bases from J, the gap between germline ends came to 5 bases. This CDR3 is built from 13 residues. CDR3: CATSRDLAGELFF. CDR3 nucleotides: TGTGCCACCAGCAGAGATCTTGCCGGGGAGCTGTTTTTT.

CDR3 in amino acids: CASSGGQGSGELFF. DNA for the CDR3: TGCGCCAGCAGCGGAGGACAGGGCTCCGGGGAGCTGTTTTTT. The J gene is TRBJ2-2, the V gene TRBV5-1; 8 nucleotides match TRBD1. Trimming removed 4 bases from V and 6 bases from J; junction bases left unmatched: 5. The CDR3 spans 14 residues. The germline CDR1 and CDR2 sequences are SGHRS and YFSETQ.

V gene TRBV4-1 combines with J gene TRBJ2-7, with 8 bases lining up with TRBD2. Trimming removed 3 bases from V and 0 bases from J; junction bases left unmatched: 16. CDR1 is MGHRA and CDR2 is YSYEKL in the germline V gene. CDR3 length: 19 residues. The CDR3 reads CASSHPQNRPGGSSYEQYF. As DNA, the CDR3 is TGCGCCAGCAGCCATCCCCAGAACCGGCCGGGGGGGAGCTCCTACGAGCAGTACTTC.

The V and J genes are TRBV9 and TRBJ2-1, with TRBD2 matching over 11 bases. Trimming removed 0 bases from V and 7 bases from J; junction bases left unmatched: 3. The CDR3 runs to 15 residues. Per the germline V gene, CDR1 is SGDLS and CDR2 is YYNGEE. The CDR3 DNA sequence: TGTGCCAGCAGCGTAGTAGCGGGGGGGAGGAATGAGCAGTTCTTC. It yields the protein CASSVVAGGRNEQFF.

The chain recombines TRBV7-2 with TRBJ1-5; D call uncertain. The germline V and J ends were trimmed by 5 bases and 0 bases, with 11 bases remaining between them. Germline V CDR1 and CDR2: SGHTA, FQGNSA. The CDR3 loop spans 15 amino acids. In DNA form, the CDR3 reads TGTGCCAGCAGCCCCTCGGTAATTAGCAATCAGCCCCAGCATTTT. Protein product: CASSPSVISNQPQHF.

This clone was recorded only once. This chain connects TRBV4-3 to TRBJ1-2; 8 bases agree with TRBD1. The trim removed 0 bases at V and 6 bases at J, leaving 9 bases unmatched. This CDR3 is 16 amino acids long. Germline CDR1 and CDR2: LGHNA and YSLEER. The CDR3 nucleotides are TGCGCCAGCAGCCAAGATAGGGTAAGGACAGGGCATGGCTACACCTTC. It specifies CASSQDRVRTGHGYTF.

J is TRBJ2-7 and V is TRBV6-5, with TRBD1 matching over 7 bases. The CDR3 runs to 14 residues. V lost 0 bases, J lost 7 bases, and 6 bases stayed unmatched. Germline V gives CDR1 MNHEY, CDR2 SVGAGI. DNA for the CDR3: TGTGCCAGCAGTTACTCCGAGGGGGCAGGGGAGCAGTACTTC. Residues: CASSYSEGAGEQYF.

J is TRBJ2-7 and V is TRBV18; TRBD1 agrees at 9 bases. J was trimmed by 3 bases and V by 0 bases; bases with no gene match: 3. Germline V lookup: CDR1 KGHSH, CDR2 LQKENI. The CDR3 loop spans 15 amino acids. CDR3 coding DNA: TGTGCCAGCTCACCACCTGACAGGGGGTTCTACGAGCAGTACTTC. It encodes CASSPPDRGFYEQYF.

This clone occurred once. V gene TRBV10-1 combines with J gene TRBJ2-7; 7 bases line up with TRBD1. J lost 1 base, V lost 6 bases, and 3 bases had no gene match. The germline CDR1 and CDR2 sequences are WNHNN and SYGVQD (reference sequence). The CDR3 totals 13 residues. CDR3 amino acids: CASSLGQSYEQYF. The DNA of the CDR3 is TGCGCCAGCAGCCTGGGACAGTCCTACGAGCAGTACTTC.

This sequence joins TRBV10-2 and TRBJ1-1; perhaps TRBD1 as D (5 bases). The germline gives CDR1 WSHSY, CDR2 SAAADI. The CDR3 contains 11 residues. Deletions cut 6 bases from V and 6 bases from J, with 8 bases between. CDR3 sequence: CASSQGSEAFF. The CDR3 DNA sequence: TGCGCCAGCAGCCAGGGATCTGAAGCTTTCTTT.

This clone was counted a single time. V gene TRBV4-2 combines with J gene TRBJ1-1; a weak D match, TRBD1 (6 bases). V was trimmed by 0 bases and J by 0 bases, leaving 8 bases between them. The CDR3 runs to 15 residues. Per germline, CDR1 LGHNA and CDR2 YNFKEQ. The CDR3 reads CASSQDQGLNTEAFF. The CDR3 DNA sequence: TGTGCCAGCAGCCAAGACCAGGGGTTGAACACTGAAGCTTTCTTT.

CDR3 sequence: CATSWGQNTEAFF. CDR3 DNA: TGTGCCACCAGCTGGGGACAGAACACTGAAGCTTTCTTT. The chain has TRBV15 and TRBJ1-1; a weak D match, TRBD1 (6 bases). Germline V CDR1 and CDR2: LNHNV, YYDKDF (reference sequence). V was clipped by 5 bases and J by 1 base, with 8 bases between them. The CDR3 sequence is 13 residues long.

The chain couples TRBV2 to TRBJ1-6; 7 nucleotides match TRBD1. Germline assignment: CDR1 SNHLY and CDR2 FYNNEI. This CDR3 contains 14 residues. The V and J ends lost 8 bases and 5 bases, in that order; junction bases with no gene match: 6. CDR3 residues: CASAQGVDNSPLHF. The CDR3 coding sequence is TGTGCCAGCGCTCAGGGGGTCGATAATTCACCCCTCCACTTT.

In regard to this clone: At one end, the junction sequence differs from germline, possibly due to a read error. V usage is TRBV7-9 and J usage is TRBJ2-5; maybe TRBD2 (6 bases). CDR1 and CDR2 (germline): SEHNR, FQNEAQ (reference sequence). The CDR3 has 13 residues. The CDR3: CASSSGDIETQYF. The CDR3 nucleotides are TGTGCCAGCAGCTCGGGAGATATAGAGACTCAGTACTTC.

The rearrangement uses TRBV5-8 and TRBJ2-2, with 14 bases identical to TRBD2. In germline, CDR1 is SGHTS, CDR2 YDEGEE. This CDR3 has 18 amino acids. V shed 4 bases, J shed 5 bases, and the junction held 10 bases outside the gene matches. CDR3: CASSEGLAGGEWTGELFF. The CDR3 DNA is TGTGCCAGCAGCGAAGGACTAGCGGGGGGCGAATGGACCGGGGAGCTGTTTTTT.

The chain joins TRBV19 to TRBJ1-6, with D perhaps matching TRBD1 (5 bases). V was pared by 1 base and J by 10 bases, with 14 bases between. This CDR3 has 15 residues. The germline V gene encodes CDR1 LNHDA and CDR2 SQIVND (reference sequence). The CDR3 loop is CASSIGDGTESPLHF. In DNA, the CDR3 is TGTGCCAGTAGTATAGGCGACGGGACTGAGTCACCCCTCCACTTT.

CDR3 nucleotides: TGTGCCAGCAGAAGGGAGGCAGCAAGGGGTCAGCCCCAGCATTTT. It yields the protein CASRREAARGQPQHF. The V call is TRBV6-5, the J call TRBJ1-5, with D possibly being TRBD1 (5 bases). Germline CDR1 is MNHEY and CDR2 is SVGAGI. The CDR3 has 15 residues. The germline V and J ends were trimmed by 6 bases and 6 bases, with 18 bases remaining between them.

In nucleotides, the CDR3 is TGTGCCAGCAGCAAGGGGACTAGCGGAAGCACAGATACGCAGTATTTT. Translated, it gives CASSKGTSGSTDTQYF. This chain joins TRBV7-9 and TRBJ2-3, with 11 bases aligning to TRBD2. V shed 5 bases and J 0 bases; nucleotides not matched to a gene: 4. CDR3 size: 16 residues. Germline CDR1 reads SEHNR; CDR2 reads FQNEAQ (reference sequence).

The chain employs TRBV6-5 and TRBJ2-7; 7 bases match TRBD2. The CDR3 is 13 amino acids. Germline loops: CDR1 MNHEY, CDR2 SVGAGI. Trimming cost V 6 bases and J 6 bases; bases outside gene matches: 8. The CDR3 sequence: CASRGVGGSEQYF. CDR3 coding DNA: TGTGCCAGCAGGGGCGTGGGGGGGAGCGAGCAGTACTTC.

The genes are TRBV3-1 (or the pseudogene TRBV3-2) and TRBJ2-7; 7 nucleotides align to TRBD1. This CDR3 is 17 amino acids long. Germline V CDR1 and CDR2: LGHDT, YNNKEL (reference sequence). Germline trimming cut 4 bases from V and 0 bases from J; bases unmatched to any gene: 12. CDR3 DNA sequence: TGTGCCAGCAGCCCAAACCCGACAGGGTGGAGCTCCTACGAGCAGTACTTC. Its protein is CASSPNPTGWSSYEQYF.